Shown below are 24 T cell receptor beta chains from a single sample sequenced in a study of post-analysis software for immune sequencing data (dated by TCRdb to the mid-2010s). Antigen specificity for these receptors is unknown. Paper-wide results and their limitations: A handful of TRBV segments, including TRBV5-6, TRBV5-1 and TRBV20-1, were significantly more frequent in patients than controls.

Library prep was done by PCR. For sequencing, an Illumina HiSeq 2500 was employed. To reduce PCR and sequencing biases, unique molecular identifiers were incorporated into the TCR beta cDNA libraries. Starting from the raw public reads, TCRdb applied fastp trimming at Q25, assembled clones with MiXCR and retained in-frame beta chains. CDR3 protein duplicates are merged, each entry listing the most common genes and DNA. Across this sample there are about 770,000 distinct CDR3 sequences, with 46% seen only once. Jointly, the top ten make up roughly 4.9% of the sample. Sequencing input: blood. The receptor set was obtained from a girl aged 10-17 years with multiple sclerosis.

This clonotype has only a few counts. This chain connects TRBV7-3 to TRBJ2-1; D possibly corresponds to TRBD2 (7 bases). The ends were cut back, 4 bases at V and 1 base at J, with 26 bases in the middle. CDR3 length: 20 amino acids. From germline, CDR1 is SGHTA and CDR2 FQGTGA. The CDR3 reads CASSSQSLLKRDKSYNEQFF. The DNA of the CDR3 is TGTGCCAGCAGCTCTCAATCTCTCCTCAAGCGGGACAAGTCCTACAATGAGCAGTTCTTC. Full variable domain (rest looked up from reference TRBV7-3 and TRBJ2-1): GAGVSQTPSNKVTEKGKYVELRCDPISGHTALYWYRQSLGQGPEFLIYFQGTGAADDSGLPNDRFFAVRPEGSVSTLKIQRTERGDSAVYLCASSSQSLLKRDKSYNEQFFGPGTRLTVL.

The chain is built from TRBV9 and TRBJ2-1, with D unresolved. Germline CDR1 and CDR2: SGDLS and YYNGEE. Trimming removed 3 bases from V and 5 bases from J, with 6 bases in between. The CDR3 runs to 12 residues. The CDR3 sequence: CASSGTHNEQFF. The CDR3 coding sequence is TGTGCCAGCAGCGGCACCCACAATGAGCAGTTCTTC. Full variable domain (rest looked up from reference TRBV9 and TRBJ2-1): DSGVTQTPKHLITATGQRVTLRCSPRSGDLSVYWYQQSLDQGLQFLIQYYNGEERAKGNILERFSAQQFPDLHSELNLSSLELGDSALYFCASSGTHNEQFFGPGTRLTVL.

This clonotype has a count of ten or more. This chain uses TRBV10-3 with TRBJ2-6, with a tentative D call TRBD2 (6 bases). The CDR3 runs to 16 residues. Trimming pared 2 bases from V and 0 bases from J, leaving 8 bases between. The V gene's germline CDR1 is ENHRY and CDR2 SYGVKD. The CDR3 protein is CAISEGLHSGANVLTF. Here the CDR3 DNA reads TGTGCCATCAGTGAGGGACTACACTCTGGGGCCAACGTCCTGACTTTC.

The chain links TRBV29-1 to TRBJ2-3; D remains unclear. The CDR3 extends over 12 amino acids. The germline gives CDR1 SQVTM, CDR2 ANQGSEA. V was clipped by 0 bases and J by 3 bases, with 4 bases between them. The chain's CDR3 is CSVEEVTDTQYF. Here the CDR3 DNA reads TGCAGCGTTGAAGAAGTAACAGATACGCAGTATTTT.

V gene TRBV11-2 combines with J gene TRBJ2-7; TRBD1 matches at 7 bases. Germline V gives CDR1 SGHAT, CDR2 FQNNGV. This CDR3 is 14 amino acids long. V shed 3 bases and J 1 base; nucleotides not matched to a gene: 3. This CDR3 is CASSFNRGSYEQYF. The CDR3 nucleotides are TGTGCCAGCAGCTTCAACAGGGGATCCTACGAGCAGTACTTC.

This sequence joins TRBV5-1 and TRBJ2-5; the match to TRBD1 covers 8 bases. Germline loops: CDR1 SGHRS, CDR2 YFSETQ. V dropped 1 base and J dropped 11; count of bases not matched to a gene: 13. The CDR3 spans 15 residues. The CDR3 sequence is CASSLLGQGFNEQYF. Here the CDR3 DNA reads TGCGCCAGCAGCTTGCTAGGACAGGGATTCAATGAGCAGTACTTC.

This clonotype showed up just a few times. This chain connects TRBV10-3 to TRBJ2-1, with TRBD2 identical over 8 bases. Germline CDR1 ENHRY, CDR2 SYGVKD. Losses at the gene ends were 3 bases for V and 8 bases for J; bases not matched to a gene: 9. The CDR3 has 15 residues. The CDR3 here is CAISDSQRENDEQFF. Here the CDR3 DNA reads TGTGCCATCAGTGATTCCCAGCGGGAGAACGATGAGCAGTTCTTC.

This clonotype showed up just once. One end of the junction varies from germline; a read error may be responsible. V usage is TRBV20-1 and J usage is TRBJ2-3, with D unresolved. Per the germline V gene, CDR1 is DFQATT and CDR2 is SNEGSKA (reference sequence). This CDR3 comprises 13 residues. The CDR3 is CSEYSVSTDAQYF. The CDR3, as DNA: TGCAGTGAATACAGCGTTAGCACAGATGCGCAGTATTTT.

The V gene is TRBV29-1, the J gene TRBJ2-5; D not resolved. The CDR3 extends over 14 amino acids. The germline CDR1 and CDR2 sequences are SQVTM and ANQGSEA. The V end was cut by 5 bases, the J end by 2 bases, with 15 bases between. This chain's CDR3 is CSVHKTPGQETQYF. The CDR3 nucleotides are TGCAGCGTTCACAAAACCCCAGGTCAAGAGACCCAGTACTTC.

The V gene is TRBV5-8, the J gene TRBJ1-5, with D tentatively TRBD1 (6 bases). The germline V gene encodes CDR1 SGHTS and CDR2 YDEGEE. Trimming took off 4 bases at V and 4 bases at J, with 12 bases between the two ends. CDR3 length: 14 residues. The CDR3 loop is CASSERQANQPQHF. The CDR3 DNA follows: TGTGCCAGCAGCGAAAGACAGGCTAATCAGCCCCAGCATTTT.

There are a few counts of this clonotype. The J gene is TRBJ2-7, the V gene TRBV12-3 or TRBV12-4; D is unresolved. V was cut by 6 bases and J by 0 bases, with 12 bases left in between. CDR3 length: 14 amino acids. CDR3 sequence reads: CASSPDAGSYEQYF. The CDR3 region has the DNA TGTGCCAGCAGCCCAGACGCAGGCTCCTACGAGCAGTACTTC.

This clonotype came up a few times. This chain joins TRBV29-1 and TRBJ2-5; maybe TRBD1 (6 bases). This CDR3 contains 11 residues. V was clipped by 5 bases and J by 11 bases, with 15 bases between them. CDR1 is SQVTM, CDR2 ANQGSEA, per germline. The CDR3: CSVLIGGQQYF. The CDR3 bases are TGCAGCGTTCTAATTGGGGGCCAGCAGTACTTC.

The chain uses TRBV6-1 and TRBJ2-1, with D possibly being TRBD1 or TRBD2 (5 bases each). The CDR3 is made up of 17 amino acids. Germline assignment: CDR1 MNHNS and CDR2 SASEGT. V was clipped by 6 bases and J by 1 base, with 19 bases between them. CDR3 nucleotide sequence: TGTGCCAGCAGGGATAACCGGGACGTTCTTTCCTACAATGAGCAGTTCTTC. Amino acid sequence: CASRDNRDVLSYNEQFF.

This clonotype was counted only a few times. This chain joins TRBV11-1 and TRBJ2-1, with D possibly TRBD2 on 5 matching bases. Between the trimmed V and J ends, which lost 11 bases and 8 bases, there was a span of 19 bases. The CDR3 length is 13 residues. Germline loops: CDR1 SGHAT, CDR2 FQDESV (reference sequence). In nucleotides, the CDR3 is TGTGCCGTCCAAGGGCTAGCAGAAGATGAGCAGTTCTTC. It encodes CAVQGLAEDEQFF. The whole variable domain, filled in from reference TRBV11-1 and TRBJ2-1, reads EAEVAQSPRYKITEKSQAVAFWCDPISGHATLYWYRQILGQGPELLVQFQDESVVDDSQLPKDRFSAERLKGVDSTLKIQPAELGDSAMYLCAVQGLAEDEQFFGPGTRLTVL.

The chain links TRBV29-1 to TRBJ2-7, with 7 bases fitting TRBD1. The germline gives CDR1 SQVTM, CDR2 ANQGSEA. The trim removed 4 bases at V and 0 bases at J, leaving 0 bases unmatched. The CDR3 has 12 residues. The CDR3 here is CSVGDSSYEQYF. The CDR3, as DNA: TGCAGCGTTGGGGACAGCTCCTACGAGCAGTACTTC.

This clonotype was counted a few times. V and J are TRBV2 and TRBJ2-1; TRBD2 might be the D (5 bases). Trimming left V 4 bases short and J 8 bases short, with 12 bases between. CDR3 length: 13 residues. The germline CDR1 and CDR2 sequences are SNHLY and FYNNEI. Here the CDR3 reads CASSGSSRHEQFF. Here the CDR3 DNA reads TGTGCCAGCAGTGGGTCTAGCCGACATGAGCAGTTCTTC.

This clonotype occurred once. V and J are TRBV6-1 and TRBJ1-1; D not certain. V gave up 3 bases and J gave up 5 bases, with 10 bases separating them. The CDR3 length is 13 residues. Germline-derived CDR1 and CDR2 are MNHNS and SASEGT. CDR3 coding DNA: TGTGCCAGCAGTGAGCCGGGATGGACTGAAGCTTTCTTT. Its translation is CASSEPGWTEAFF.

The V call is TRBV25-1, the J call TRBJ2-1; 9 nucleotides agree with TRBD1. This CDR3 contains 13 residues. Per the germline V gene, CDR1 is MGHDK and CDR2 is SYGVNS. V lost 6 bases to trimming and J lost 7 bases; unmatched junction nucleotides: 4. The CDR3 region is CASRETGGNEQFF. The CDR3 DNA is TGTGCCAGCAGGGAGACAGGGGGAAATGAGCAGTTCTTC. Based on the CDR3 plus reference TRBV25-1 and TRBJ2-1, the full variable domain is EADIYQTPRYLVIGTGKKITLECSQTMGHDKMYWYQQDPGMELHLIHYSYGVNSTEKGDLSSESTVSRIRTEHFPLTLESARPSHTSQYLCASRETGGNEQFFGPGTRLTVL.

This CDR3 is CASNPTEGFSGTSGSSTYNEQFF. Written as DNA, the CDR3 is TGTGCCAGCAACCCAACCGAAGGGTTTTCCGGGACTAGCGGATCCAGCACATACAATGAGCAGTTCTTC. The V call is TRBV28, the J call TRBJ2-1, with TRBD2 matching 11 bases. The germline gives CDR1 MDHEN, CDR2 SYDVKM. The CDR3 has 23 amino acids. The junction had 30 bases not matched to a gene; V was cut back by 7 bases and J by 4 bases.

This clonotype was detected a few times. The rearrangement uses TRBV7-2 and TRBJ2-5; 12 bases align to TRBD2. The DNA end is a closer match to TRBJ2-7, so the J assignment may be wrong. Germline CDR1 SGHTA, CDR2 FQGNSA. There are 16 residues in the CDR3. The CDR3 DNA sequence: TGTGCCAGCAGCTTGGGACTAGCGGGCCTGCCGTACGAGCAGTACTTC. Translated: CASSLGLAGLPYEQYF.

This clonotype turned up a few times. The rearrangement links TRBV28 to TRBJ2-3; 9 positions match TRBD1. The CDR3 length is 15 residues. In germline, CDR1 is MDHEN, CDR2 SYDVKM. With 5 bases clipped from V and 4 bases from J, the junction kept 7 bases outside the gene matches. The CDR3 nucleotides read TGTGCCAGCAGTCCCGGGACAGGGTGGCCAGATACGCAGTATTTT. This sequence encodes CASSPGTGWPDTQYF.

The chain employs TRBV24-1 and TRBJ2-1; D remains unclear. V gave up 1 base and J gave up 7 bases, with 13 bases separating them. Germline assignment: CDR1 KGHDR and CDR2 SFDVKD. The CDR3 is 15 residues long. The CDR3 is CATSDFRAVINEQFF. For the CDR3, the DNA is TGTGCCACCAGTGATTTCCGGGCGGTTATTAATGAGCAGTTCTTC.

This clonotype was seen a few times. The chain joins TRBV20-1 to TRBJ2-1, with TRBD2 matching over 7 bases. V shed 3 bases and J 4 bases; nucleotides not matched to a gene: 6. The germline V gene encodes CDR1 DFQATT and CDR2 SNEGSKA (reference sequence). This CDR3 contains 14 residues. The CDR3 region has the DNA TGCAGTGCTAGTCGGAGCGGGGTATACAATGAGCAGTTCTTC. As protein: CSASRSGVYNEQFF.

V gene TRBV15 combines with J gene TRBJ1-6; D gene uncertain. Trimming took off 0 bases at V and 10 bases at J, with 13 bases between the two ends. The CDR3 has 15 amino acids. The V gene's germline CDR1 is LNHNV and CDR2 YYDKDF (reference sequence). Here the CDR3 reads CATSRDREGYSPLHF. The CDR3 DNA reads TGTGCCACCAGCAGAGATCGGGAAGGGTACTCACCCCTCCACTTT.